This T cell receptor beta chain was identified in a study of blood T cell repertoires in COVID-19. In the source study's methods: Using reference gene primer amplification, nucleated cell counts were estimated. TCRdb's copy holds only in-frame clones and misses some; the assay was immunoSEQ multiplex PCR. From that table come the V and J calls and clone size; the DNA was used to work out D and trimming. There are about 270,000 clones in the sample; around 82% occur only once, and roughly 3.1% lies in the top ten. Trimming removed 6 bases from V and 4 bases from J, with 12 bases in between. CDR3 length equals 12 residues. The germline V gene encodes CDR1 SQVTM and CDR2 ANQGSEA.

V and J are TRBV29-1 and TRBJ1-1, with D hard to call. This receptor was identified in a woman aged 18-29 years with acute or convalescent COVID-19. Sequencing was carried out using peripheral blood. Here the CDR3 DNA reads TGCAGCGTACGAGACTTGGTCACTGAAGCTTTCTTT. Its translation: CSVRDLVTEAFF.